Below are 30 T cell receptor beta chains sequenced from a single sample in a study of identical twins' blood T cells. TCRdb itself ran the 5' RACE reads through MiXCR, one entry per CDR3 protein. Of fewer than 450,000 distinct CDR3 sequences in the sample, more than 25% were seen once. The source material was PBMCs. Receptor source: a woman between 18 and 55 years old in good health.

The CDR3 protein is CSVQAWSYADTQYF. CDR3 in DNA: TGCAGCGTACAGGCTTGGTCATACGCAGATACGCAGTATTTT. The chain combines TRBV29-1 with TRBJ2-3, with D possibly TRBD1 on 5 matching bases. Trimming shortened V by 6 bases and J by 4 bases, and 17 bases separated the two germline ends. The CDR3 is made up of 14 amino acids. Germline CDR1 and CDR2: SQVTM and ANQGSEA.

Only a few counts were recorded for this clonotype. This chain joins TRBV7-2 and TRBJ1-6; 7 nucleotides line up with TRBD1. Germline values: CDR1 SGHTA, CDR2 FQGNSA. The J segment lost 6 bases and the V segment lost 2 bases, leaving 4 bases of the junction unmatched. This CDR3 contains 15 residues. CDR3 region: CASSLRQGSNSPLHF. As DNA, the CDR3 is TGTGCCAGCAGCTTACGACAGGGAAGTAATTCACCCCTCCACTTT.

This chain joins TRBV29-1 and TRBJ1-1; D may be TRBD1 (5 bases). The CDR3 runs to 13 residues. Per the germline V gene, CDR1 is SQVTM and CDR2 is ANQGSEA. Trimming pared 3 bases from V and 0 bases from J, leaving 8 bases between. The CDR3 here is CSVDTGMNTEAFF. The CDR3 bases are TGCAGCGTTGATACAGGAATGAACACTGAAGCTTTCTTT. Using reference TRBV29-1 and TRBJ1-1 for the parts outside the CDR3, the full variable domain is SAVISQKPSRDICQRGTSLTIQCQVDSQVTMMFWYRQQPGQSLTLIATANQGSEATYESGFVIDKFPISRPNLTFSTLTVSNMSPEDSSIYLCSVDTGMNTEAFFGQGTRLTVV.

This clonotype was counted ten times or more. V gene TRBV13 combines with J gene TRBJ1-1, with D uncertain. Per the germline V gene, CDR1 is PRHDT and CDR2 is FYEKMQ (reference sequence). Trimming shortened V by 5 bases and J by 6 bases, and 7 bases separated the two germline ends. There are 11 residues in the CDR3. The DNA of the CDR3 is TGTGCCAGCAGCAGGGTTTCTGAAGCTTTCTTT. Translated, it gives CASSRVSEAFF. The full variable domain, in which reference TRBV13 and TRBJ1-1 provide the parts outside the CDR3, is AAGVIQSPRHLIKEKRETATLKCYPIPRHDTVYWYQQGPGQDPQFLISFYEKMQSDKGSIPDRFSAQQFSDYHSELNMSSLELGDSALYFCASSRVSEAFFGQGTRLTVV.

This clonotype was seen only a few times. The chain has TRBV7-2 and TRBJ1-2; 7 bases line up with TRBD1. Germline V gives CDR1 SGHTA, CDR2 FQGNSA. V was clipped by 1 base and J by 8 bases; unmatched bases: 10. CDR3 length: 15 residues. The DNA for the CDR3 is TGTGCCAGCAGCTTAGAGTTCGGACAGGTAGAAGGCTACACCTTC. Translating it yields CASSLEFGQVEGYTF.

This chain's CDR3 is CASSVDGTGGIDEQYF. The CDR3 nucleotides read TGTGCCAGCAGCGTAGATGGGACAGGGGGCATCGACGAGCAGTACTTC. This chain uses TRBV9 with TRBJ2-7, with 12 nucleotides matching TRBD1. V lost 0 bases to trimming and J lost 5 bases; unmatched junction nucleotides: 6. The CDR3 length is 16 residues. The germline V gene encodes CDR1 SGDLS and CDR2 YYNGEE.

This clonotype was detected once. A much larger clone lies a single base off, so this may be a read error. This rearrangement joins TRBV2 to TRBJ1-5; D gene unclear. Trimming pared 11 bases from V and 2 bases from J, leaving 13 bases between. This CDR3 contains 13 residues. Germline V gene data show CDR1 as SNHLY and CDR2 as FYNNEI. The CDR3 here is CAGTPEGNQPQHF. CDR3 in DNA: TGTGCCGGCACCCCCGAAGGCAATCAGCCCCAGCATTTT.

V and J are TRBV4-2 and TRBJ1-3, with no clear D. Germline V gene sequence: CDR1 LGHNA, CDR2 YNFKEQ. The CDR3 loop spans 15 amino acids. V gave up 0 bases and J gave up 0 bases, with 6 bases separating them. The CDR3: CASSQDVSSGNTIYF. DNA of the CDR3: TGTGCCAGCAGCCAAGACGTAAGCTCTGGAAACACCATATATTTT.

As concerns this clonotype: The CDR3 end shows no conserved phenylalanine or tryptophan, and so a read error is likely. V is TRBV29-1 and J is TRBJ1-2; 8 bases match TRBD1. Losses at the gene ends were 2 bases for V and 6 bases for J; bases not matched to a gene: 5. In germline, CDR1 is SQVTM, CDR2 ANQGSEA. CDR3 length: 13 amino acids. The CDR3 spells CSVELRDRHGYTS. For the CDR3, the DNA is TGCAGCGTTGAACTCCGGGACAGGCATGGCTACACCTCC.

The chain has TRBV2 and TRBJ1-5, with no clear D. Per the germline V gene, CDR1 is SNHLY and CDR2 is FYNNEI. The V gene lost 7 bases and the J gene lost 1 base, with 5 bases spanning the gap. The CDR3 loop spans 12 amino acids. The DNA of the CDR3 is TGTGCCAGCAAGGCAAGCAATCAGCCCCAGCATTTT. The encoded protein is CASKASNQPQHF.

With regard to this clonotype: One base away lies a much larger clone, so this may be a sequencing read error. The V call is TRBV6-5, the J call TRBJ1-1, with D perhaps matching TRBD1 (5 bases). The CDR3 spans 14 residues. Germline loops: CDR1 MNHEY, CDR2 SVGAGI. For the CDR3, the DNA is TGTACCAGCACCGGGGGGGGATCGAACACTGAAGCTTTCTTT. This codes for CTSTGGGSNTEAFF.

The chain couples TRBV7-2 to TRBJ1-1, with unresolved D. Germline values: CDR1 SGHTA, CDR2 FQGNSA. With 7 bases removed from V and 4 bases from J, the gap between germline ends came to 16 bases. There are 14 residues in the CDR3. The CDR3 DNA is TGTGCCAGCACCAGCGGTGACGGACGCACTGAAGCTTTCTTT. The encoded protein is CASTSGDGRTEAFF.

The chain is built from TRBV30 and TRBJ2-3; D gene uncertain. With 2 bases removed from V and 7 bases from J, the gap between germline ends came to 16 bases. The CDR3 covers 14 residues. CDR1 is GTSNPN and CDR2 is SVGIG in the germline V gene (reference sequence). CDR3 bases: TGTGCCTGGAGTCCCCTGGGGTGCCTGTATACGCAGTATTTT. Translation: CAWSPLGCLYTQYF.

V and J are TRBV7-9 and TRBJ1-5; D gene unclear. Germline V gene sequence: CDR1 SEHNR, CDR2 FQNEAQ (reference sequence). The CDR3 is 14 amino acids. V lost 3 bases, J lost 3 bases, and 9 bases lay in between. CDR3: CASSFDAANQPQHF. As DNA, the CDR3 is TGTGCCAGCAGCTTCGACGCGGCCAATCAGCCCCAGCATTTT.

Points on this clonotype: Compared with germline, one end of the junction differs, possibly owing to a read error. The V call is TRBV13, the J call TRBJ1-1; no clear D gene. Looked up from germline, CDR1 is PRHDT and CDR2 is FYEKMQ (reference sequence). CDR3 length: 14 amino acids. The CDR3 protein is CASSFWEVNAEAFF. CDR3 DNA sequence: TGTGCCAGCAGCTTCTGGGAGGTGAACGCTGAAGCTTTCTTT.

This chain joins TRBV5-1 and TRBJ2-1; possible D gene TRBD2, 5 bases. Trimming cost V 0 bases and J 2 bases, with 9 bases left between them. The CDR3 is 15 amino acids. The germline V gene has CDR1 SGHRS and CDR2 YFSETQ. This CDR3 reads CASSLEVATYNEQFF. In DNA form, the CDR3 reads TGCGCCAGCAGCTTGGAGGTAGCGACCTACAATGAGCAGTTCTTC.

The chain combines TRBV7-9 with TRBJ1-1; D call uncertain. The CDR3 spans 11 residues. V lost 8 bases and J 10 bases, leaving 14 bases between the germline ends. CDR1 SEHNR and CDR2 FQNEAQ come from the germline V gene (reference sequence). Here the CDR3 reads CASYTRSGAFF. CDR3 DNA sequence: TGTGCCAGCTATACTAGGTCCGGAGCTTTCTTT.

The V call is TRBV10-3, the J call TRBJ1-1; D call uncertain. This CDR3 is built from 13 residues. Trimming stripped 4 bases from V and 5 bases from J, with 11 bases between. Germline CDR1 reads ENHRY; CDR2 reads SYGVKD. CDR3 sequence (DNA): TGTGCCATCAGTGGCGGGGTGGTGACTGAAGCTTTCTTT. Amino acid sequence: CAISGGVVTEAFF.

The V call is TRBV11-2, the J call TRBJ2-2, with TRBD2 matching 14 bases. V shed 5 bases, J shed 10 bases, and the junction held 3 bases outside the gene matches. Germline CDR1 reads SGHAT; CDR2 reads FQNNGV. This CDR3 region has 14 residues. Written as DNA, the CDR3 is TGTGCCAGCAGCCCGGGACTAGCGGGGGTGGAGCTGTTTTTT. Translation gives CASSPGLAGVELFF.

V usage is TRBV10-3 and J usage is TRBJ2-7; no definite D call. The ends were cut back, 9 bases at V and 2 bases at J, with 11 bases in the middle. CDR1 and CDR2 (germline): ENHRY, SYGVKD. The CDR3 runs to 12 residues. DNA for the CDR3: TGTGCCATAAAATCGGACGCCTACGAGCAGTACTTC. Protein: CAIKSDAYEQYF.

This clonotype has only a few counts. The V gene is TRBV20-1, the J gene TRBJ1-1; D unresolved. The V gene's germline CDR1 is DFQATT and CDR2 SNEGSKA (reference sequence). V was pared by 5 bases and J by 5 bases, with 12 bases between. The CDR3 totals 12 residues. CDR3 sequence reads: CSAAAPTTEAFF. The CDR3 DNA reads TGCAGTGCTGCAGCGCCCACGACTGAAGCTTTCTTT.

This clonotype showed up many times. This chain links TRBV20-1 with TRBJ2-7; 8 bases align to TRBD2. V lost 2 bases and J lost 3; bases outside the gene matches: 6. This CDR3 spans 14 amino acids. Germline V gives CDR1 DFQATT, CDR2 SNEGSKA (reference sequence). CDR3 in DNA: TGCAGTGCTAGATACATTCGGGAGGGCTACGAGCAGTACTTC. Its translation: CSARYIREGYEQYF.

This clonotype was observed a handful of times. V gene TRBV7-6 combines with J gene TRBJ1-1; D is uncertain. Trimming took off 1 base at V and 8 bases at J, with 8 bases between the two ends. Germline CDR1 SGHVS, CDR2 FNYEAQ. This CDR3 comprises 12 residues. The CDR3 spells CASSLVSGEAFF. CDR3 in DNA: TGTGCCAGCAGCTTAGTATCCGGGGAAGCTTTCTTT. The full variable domain, in which reference TRBV7-6 and TRBJ1-1 provide the parts outside the CDR3, is GAGVSQSPRYKVTKRGQDVALRCDPISGHVSLYWYRQALGQGPEFLTYFNYEAQQDKSGLPNDRFSAERPEGSISTLTIQRTEQRDSAMYRCASSLVSGEAFFGQGTRLTVV.

The V and J genes are TRBV10-3 and TRBJ2-2; D is possibly TRBD2 (6 bases). The CDR3 consists of 14 residues. Germline-derived CDR1 and CDR2 are ENHRY and SYGVKD. V was clipped by 6 bases and J by 1 base, with 9 bases between them. The CDR3 spells CAISGLRNTGELFF. DNA of the CDR3: TGTGCCATCAGCGGACTAAGGAACACCGGGGAGCTGTTTTTT.

This clonotype was counted many times. V gene TRBV4-2 combines with J gene TRBJ1-3; D is uncertain. The CDR3 covers 15 residues. The germline gives CDR1 LGHNA, CDR2 YNFKEQ. V lost 0 bases and J lost 3, with 9 bases in between. CDR3 DNA sequence: TGTGCCAGCAGCCAAGATCCCCCCCTTGGAAACACCATATATTTT. Protein: CASSQDPPLGNTIYF.

This clonotype was observed a few times. V is TRBV20-1 and J is TRBJ2-2; maybe TRBD1 (6 bases). V lost 0 bases and J 7 bases, leaving 15 bases between the germline ends. The CDR3 is made up of 15 amino acids. CDR1 and CDR2 (germline): DFQATT, SNEGSKA (reference sequence). The CDR3: CSARDWGQIGGELFF. The CDR3 nucleotides are TGCAGTGCTAGAGATTGGGGGCAGATCGGCGGGGAGCTGTTTTTT.

The chain couples TRBV20-1 to TRBJ1-1, with D possibly being TRBD1 (5 bases). V was cut by 0 bases and J by 6 bases, with 8 bases left in between. Germline-derived CDR1 and CDR2 are DFQATT and SNEGSKA (reference sequence). This CDR3 has 12 residues. The CDR3 DNA sequence: TGCAGTGCTAGAGATTCGGGGGCTGAAGCTTTCTTT. Its translation is CSARDSGAEAFF.

Of note for this clonotype: One junction end does not reproduce the germline sequence, and a read error may be involved. The chain couples TRBV20-1 to TRBJ2-2, with TRBD2 matching over 10 bases. The germline gives CDR1 DFQATT, CDR2 SNEGSKA (reference sequence). CDR3 size: 14 residues. CDR3 region: CSASAGGPSGGLFF. The CDR3 DNA reads TGCAGTGCTTCAGCGGGGGGGCCGAGCGGGGGGCTGTTTTTT.

The genes are TRBV4-2 and TRBJ1-2; the D gene is possibly TRBD1 (5 bases). Trimming removed 0 bases from V and 7 bases from J, with 18 bases in between. The V gene's germline CDR1 is LGHNA and CDR2 YNFKEQ. The CDR3 runs to 16 residues. The CDR3 region is CASSQDFSWQGGGYTF. CDR3 bases: TGTGCCAGCAGCCAAGATTTCTCATGGCAGGGTGGTGGCTACACCTTC.

In its sample, this clonotype was seen many times. J is TRBJ2-1 and V is TRBV10-3, with D possibly matching TRBD1 (5 bases). This CDR3 comprises 12 residues. Trimming took 10 bases from V and 9 from J, leaving 16 bases between them. Germline CDR1 ENHRY, CDR2 SYGVKD. CDR3 bases: TGTGCCAGTCGACTGGGGCTGGGTGAGCAGTTCTTC. Its protein is CASRLGLGEQFF.